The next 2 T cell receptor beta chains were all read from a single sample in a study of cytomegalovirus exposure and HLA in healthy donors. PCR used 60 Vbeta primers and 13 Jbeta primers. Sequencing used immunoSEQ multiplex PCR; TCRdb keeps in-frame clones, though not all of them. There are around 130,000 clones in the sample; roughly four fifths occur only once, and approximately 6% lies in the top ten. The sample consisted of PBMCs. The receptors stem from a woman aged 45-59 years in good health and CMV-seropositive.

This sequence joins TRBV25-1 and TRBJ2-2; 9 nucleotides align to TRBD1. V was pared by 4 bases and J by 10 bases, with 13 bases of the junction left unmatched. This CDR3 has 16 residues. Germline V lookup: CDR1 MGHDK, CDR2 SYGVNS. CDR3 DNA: TGTGCCAGCAGTGCACCTTTGGGACAGGGCGGCGCGGAGCTGTTTTTT. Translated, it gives CASSAPLGQGGAELFF.

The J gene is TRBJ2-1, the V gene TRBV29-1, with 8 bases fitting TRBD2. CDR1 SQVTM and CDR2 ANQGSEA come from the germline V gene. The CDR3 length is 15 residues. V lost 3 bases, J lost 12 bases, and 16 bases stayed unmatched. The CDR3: CSVEAASGPGLPQFF. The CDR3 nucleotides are TGCAGCGTTGAGGCGGCTAGCGGGCCTGGCCTGCCGCAGTTCTTC.